One and the same sample provided the 27 T cell receptor beta chains below, sequenced in a study of CD8 T cells in Susac syndrome. Random hexamers were used to reverse transcribe roughly 0.5 to 1 ug of RNA. TCRdb reprocessed the immunoSEQ multiplex PCR reads with MiXCR, giving one entry per CDR3 protein. The data show over 130,000 distinct CDR3 sequences, with 95% seen just once and 0.13% to 0.15% held by the top ten. Sequencing was done on a sample of CD4+ T cells from PBMCs. These TCRs come from a human donor with Susac syndrome.

The count of this clonotype is one. The chain carries TRBV12-3 or TRBV12-4 and TRBJ2-1, with 9 bases aligning to TRBD1. The CDR3 runs to 15 residues. V gave up 6 bases and J gave up 3 bases; unmatched junction bases: 6. CDR3 amino acids: CASRPDRGHYNEQFF. The CDR3 nucleotides read TGTGCCAGCAGACCGGACAGGGGCCACTACAATGAGCAGTTCTTC.

The genes are TRBV29-1 and TRBJ1-2; D is perhaps TRBD1 (6 bases). Germline CDR1 reads SQVTM; CDR2 reads ANQGSEA. The CDR3 has 12 amino acids. The ends were cut back, 4 bases at V and 1 base at J, with 7 bases in the middle. CDR3 in DNA: TGCAGCGTTGTAGGGGGTAACTATGGCTACACCTTC. Translation gives CSVVGGNYGYTF.

Only one count was recorded for this clonotype. This chain uses TRBV20-1 with TRBJ2-3; 7 nucleotides agree with TRBD2. Unmatched junction bases numbered 5, after V lost 5 bases and J lost 3 bases. The CDR3 is 13 residues long. The germline V gene encodes CDR1 DFQATT and CDR2 SNEGSKA (reference sequence). Here the CDR3 reads CSAYLADTDTQYF. CDR3 DNA sequence: TGCAGTGCTTACCTAGCGGATACAGATACGCAGTATTTT.

The rearrangement links TRBV7-3 to TRBJ2-7; 13 nucleotides line up with TRBD2. The CDR3 is 15 residues long. The germline V gene encodes CDR1 SGHTA and CDR2 FQGTGA. Losses at the gene ends were 4 bases for V and 3 bases for J; bases not matched to a gene: 3. Here the CDR3 DNA reads TGTGCCAGCAGCTCCGGGACTAGCGGGGTCTACGAGCAGTACTTC. Translating it yields CASSSGTSGVYEQYF.

The chain carries TRBV28 and TRBJ1-2, with D maybe TRBD1 (5 bases). Germline V gene sequence: CDR1 MDHEN, CDR2 SYDVKM. Trimming removed 6 bases from V and 7 bases from J, with 12 bases in between. The CDR3 is 12 amino acids. The CDR3 protein is CASRHGGGGYTF. DNA of the CDR3: TGTGCCAGCAGGCATGGGGGAGGTGGCTACACCTTC.

The chain has TRBV18 and TRBJ2-1; D possibly corresponds to TRBD2 (5 bases). Per the germline V gene, CDR1 is KGHSH and CDR2 is LQKENI. The germline V and J ends were trimmed by 2 bases and 6 bases, with 11 bases remaining between them. The CDR3 sequence is 14 residues long. The CDR3 sequence is CASSPGGYGNEQFF. The CDR3 nucleotides are TGTGCCAGCTCACCAGGAGGATACGGCAATGAGCAGTTCTTC.

V is TRBV19 and J is TRBJ1-5; D is perhaps TRBD1 (5 bases). Trimming stripped 7 bases from V and 5 bases from J, with 9 bases between. The germline gives CDR1 LNHDA, CDR2 SQIVND (reference sequence). This CDR3 has 12 residues. The DNA of the CDR3 is TGTGCCAGTACGGTGGGGGATCAGCCCCAGCATTTT. The encoded protein is CASTVGDQPQHF.

As DNA, the CDR3 is TGTGCCAGCTCACCATTAGCGGGTCCCTACAATGAGCAGTTCTTC. This sequence encodes CASSPLAGPYNEQFF. V is TRBV18 and J is TRBJ2-1; 7 bases are a match to TRBD2. Germline CDR1 and CDR2: KGHSH and LQKENI. V trimming: 2 bases; J trimming: 2 bases; junction bases outside the gene matches: 3. The CDR3 is 15 residues long.

In DNA, the CDR3 is TGTGCCTGGAGTCCAAACCTGGGTCAGCCCCAGCATTTT. Translating gives CAWSPNLGQPQHF. This chain joins TRBV30 and TRBJ1-5; the D is unclear. Germline V CDR1 and CDR2: GTSNPN, SVGIG (reference sequence). CDR3 length: 13 residues. V shed 2 bases and J shed 6 bases, with 11 bases lying between them.

V gene TRBV20-1 combines with J gene TRBJ1-2, with D unclear. CDR3 length equals 13 residues. The V gene lost 1 base and the J gene lost 4 bases, with 10 bases spanning the gap. Germline V gene data show CDR1 as DFQATT and CDR2 as SNEGSKA (reference sequence). CDR3 nucleotides: TGCAGTGCTAGAGCCGCCGCCGGCTATGGCTACACCTTC. Residues: CSARAAAGYGYTF.

CDR3 sequence: CSARDFRQGHSDTQYF. The CDR3 region has the DNA TGCAGTGCTAGAGATTTCCGACAGGGTCACTCAGATACGCAGTATTTT. The rearrangement links TRBV20-1 to TRBJ2-3; 7 bases align to TRBD1. The germline V gene encodes CDR1 DFQATT and CDR2 SNEGSKA (reference sequence). Germline trimming cut 0 bases from V and 4 bases from J; bases unmatched to any gene: 10. CDR3 length equals 16 residues.

This clonotype occurred once. V is TRBV18 and J is TRBJ2-1; 8 bases are a match to TRBD1. J lost 12 bases, V lost 4 bases, and 14 bases had no gene match. CDR1 is KGHSH and CDR2 is LQKENI in the germline V gene. The CDR3 spans 15 residues. The CDR3 DNA reads TGTGCCAGCTCACTGGACAGGGTACGGGGCAGCGGGCAGTTCTTC. Translated, it gives CASSLDRVRGSGQFF.

The chain's CDR3 is CASSGQLNEQFF. The DNA of the CDR3 is TGTGCCAGCAGTGGACAGCTCAATGAGCAGTTCTTC. This chain connects TRBV27 to TRBJ2-1; the D gene is possibly TRBD1 (6 bases). CDR3 length: 12 amino acids. CDR1 and CDR2 from the germline V gene are MNHEY and SMNVEV (reference sequence). V dropped 5 bases and J dropped 6 bases, with 8 bases sitting between them.

The CDR3 DNA reads TGTGCCGTCCGACAGGGACCCAATCAGCCCCAGCATTTT. Translated, it gives CAVRQGPNQPQHF. The genes are TRBV10-3 and TRBJ1-5; 7 bases align to TRBD1. Trimming cost V 11 bases and J 3 bases; bases outside gene matches: 7. The CDR3 runs to 13 residues. CDR1 is ENHRY and CDR2 is SYGVKD in the germline V gene.

The rearrangement joins TRBV9 to TRBJ2-1; no clear D. Germline-derived CDR1 and CDR2 are SGDLS and YYNGEE. The CDR3 spans 16 residues. With 3 bases removed from V and 4 bases from J, the gap between germline ends came to 17 bases. The CDR3 sequence is CASSALGRSDYNEQFF. DNA for the CDR3: TGTGCCAGCAGCGCTCTCGGGCGGTCTGATTACAATGAGCAGTTCTTC.

In this sample, this clonotype turned up once. The chain links TRBV20-1 to TRBJ2-3; TRBD2 matches at 8 bases. Looked up from germline, CDR1 is DFQATT and CDR2 is SNEGSKA (reference sequence). V shed 5 bases, J shed 1 base, and the junction held 14 bases outside the gene matches. This CDR3 spans 17 amino acids. The CDR3 region is CSASRAGGAVGTDTQYF. The CDR3 nucleotides are TGCAGTGCTTCGCGTGCGGGGGGCGCCGTTGGCACAGATACGCAGTATTTT.

This chain joins TRBV15 and TRBJ2-7; D not certain. The CDR3 consists of 14 residues. Trimming removed 2 bases at V and 0 bases at J, with 8 bases between. The germline V gene encodes CDR1 LNHNV and CDR2 YYDKDF (reference sequence). The CDR3 protein is CATSRQGFSYEQYF. In DNA, the CDR3 is TGTGCCACCAGCAGACAAGGATTCTCCTACGAGCAGTACTTC.

This rearrangement joins TRBV7-2 to TRBJ1-2, with D unresolved. From germline, CDR1 is SGHTA and CDR2 FQGNSA. Deletions cut 7 bases from V and 2 bases from J, with 5 bases between. The CDR3 runs to 11 residues. The CDR3 region has the DNA TGTGCCAGCAACGGGAACTATGGCTACACCTTC. Residues: CASNGNYGYTF.

The genes are TRBV11-2 and TRBJ2-1, with no clear D. The germline V gene has CDR1 SGHAT and CDR2 FQNNGV. The CDR3 has 12 amino acids. V was clipped by 7 bases and J by 12 bases, with 16 bases between them. The CDR3 nucleotides are TGTGCCAGCACTAGTGCCCCGTCGGGGCAGTTCTTC. Amino acids: CASTSAPSGQFF.

The chain carries TRBV6-4 and TRBJ2-7, with D possibly being TRBD1 (6 bases). Germline V gives CDR1 MRHNA, CDR2 SNTAGT. CDR3 size: 15 residues. V lost 0 bases and J 2 bases, leaving 11 bases between the germline ends. The DNA for the CDR3 is TGTGCCAGCAGTGACTCCGGGACATCAACCTACGAGCAGTACTTC. Residues: CASSDSGTSTYEQYF.

The chain's CDR3 is CAWSRYSSLNTEAFF. CDR3 sequence (DNA): TGTGCCTGGAGCCGCTACAGTAGCCTGAACACTGAAGCTTTCTTT. The J gene is TRBJ1-1, the V gene TRBV30; D is unclear. There are 15 residues in the CDR3. In germline, CDR1 is GTSNPN, CDR2 SVGIG (reference sequence). V was trimmed by 3 bases and J by 0 bases, leaving 14 bases between them.

This chain links TRBV6-2 or TRBV6-3 with TRBJ1-5, with D maybe TRBD1 (6 bases). The germline gives CDR1 MNHEY, CDR2 SVGEGT. This CDR3 has 15 amino acids. The V end was cut by 2 bases, the J end by 4 bases, with 12 bases between. The CDR3 DNA follows: TGTGCCAGCAGTTACCCACGGGGGCTGAATCAGCCCCAGCATTTT. Translating it yields CASSYPRGLNQPQHF.

V usage is TRBV28 and J usage is TRBJ2-1; D is unclear. The V gene lost 1 base and the J gene lost 5 bases, with 9 bases spanning the gap. This CDR3 spans 14 amino acids. Germline CDR1 is MDHEN and CDR2 is SYDVKM. CDR3 coding DNA: TGTGCCAGCAGTTTATTAGGAGCGAACAATGAGCAGTTCTTC. Translation: CASSLLGANNEQFF.

This chain uses TRBV6-1 with TRBJ2-4; a possible D gene is TRBD1 (6 bases). V was cut by 6 bases and J by 0 bases, with 15 bases left in between. The CDR3 contains 16 residues. Germline V gene sequence: CDR1 MNHNS, CDR2 SASEGT. CDR3 coding DNA: TGTGCCAGCAGCACCGGGACACCGAAAGCCAAAAACATTCAGTACTTC. It is translated as CASSTGTPKAKNIQYF.

The chain links TRBV30 to TRBJ2-3, with D hard to call. V shed 3 bases and J shed 4 bases, with 8 bases lying between them. The germline CDR1 and CDR2 sequences are GTSNPN and SVGIG (reference sequence). The CDR3 length is 12 residues. The CDR3 loop reads CAWSAIADTQYF. CDR3 DNA: TGTGCCTGGAGCGCCATCGCAGATACGCAGTATTTT.

The V and J genes are TRBV19 and TRBJ1-1; 11 bases align to TRBD1. The CDR3 totals 15 residues. V trimming: 7 bases; J trimming: 4 bases; junction bases outside the gene matches: 8. Germline V CDR1 and CDR2: LNHDA, SQIVND (reference sequence). The CDR3 DNA sequence: TGTGCCAGTACCCGGACAGGGGGCAGGAGCACTGAAGCTTTCTTT. Translating gives CASTRTGGRSTEAFF.

In DNA form, the CDR3 reads TGTGCCAGCAGGGGACTTTCATACGAGCAGTACTTC. Translating it yields CASRGLSYEQYF. The chain carries TRBV27 and TRBJ2-7; tentatively, D is TRBD2 (6 bases). Looked up from germline, CDR1 is MNHEY and CDR2 is SMNVEV (reference sequence). V was shortened by 6 bases and J by 4 bases, with 10 bases between the two germline ends. The CDR3 contains 12 residues.